This TCR beta chain derives from a study of blood T cells in healthy people across ages. The CDR3 sequence is 14 residues long. The germline gives CDR1 SGHVS, CDR2 FNYEAQ. Unmatched junction bases numbered 2, after V lost 4 bases and J lost 1 base. Ten or more counts support this clonotype. Together with a sample-barcoded 5' primer, a J-beta primer mix was included in a second PCR lasting about 7 to 11 cycles. TCRdb passed the 5' RACE reads through MiXCR, listing each CDR3 protein once. The top ten clones hold over 2.5% of a sample with around 780,000 distinct CDR3 sequences, roughly 25% of them seen once. This same sample was also taken into another study, of T cells of mothers and their children.

The sequence derives from a boy aged 5-17 years in good health. The V gene is TRBV7-6, the J gene TRBJ1-1, with 8 bases lining up with TRBD1. Sequenced: blood. The CDR3 DNA sequence: TGTGCCAGCAGCTCCGACAGGGGGAACACTGAAGCTTTCTTT. It specifies CASSSDRGNTEAFF.